This T cell receptor beta chain stems from a study of patients and donors after allogeneic stem cell transplantation. The germline V gene encodes CDR1 LNHNV and CDR2 YYDKDF (reference sequence). The CDR3 is 14 residues long. The junction had 5 bases not matched to a gene; V was cut back by 9 bases and J by 0 bases. MiXCR, run by TCRdb on the RT-PCR reads, gives a single entry per CDR3 protein. The sample holds about 960,000 distinct CDR3 sequences, roughly 18% seen once. This receptor was taken from a human donor who was either an allogeneic HSCT recipient or a stem cell or donor lymphocyte infusion donor (not recorded which). It is not recorded whose cells these are; they may come from a transplant donor. This chain joins TRBV15 and TRBJ2-1; 7 bases fit TRBD2. Sequencing used blood, either unsorted or a sorted T cell fraction (not recorded which). Here the CDR3 reads CATSGPYSYNEQFF. DNA for the CDR3: TGTGCCACTAGCGGGCCGTACTCCTACAATGAGCAGTTCTTC.